This note documents a single TCR beta chain sequence. This table comes from immunoSEQ multiplex PCR, and its TCRdb copy is limited to in-frame clones, with some not included. The sample yields around 180,000 clones, less than 90% seen once. The sample originates from a study of blood T cell repertoires in COVID-19. Overall study: PBMCs, B-cell-depleted T cells, or T cells provided the cDNA or gDNA that made up the material.

The V gene's germline CDR1 is SGHAT and CDR2 FQNNGV. The CDR3 spans 11 residues. V shed 5 bases and J shed 5 bases, with 6 bases lying between them. The specimen was peripheral blood. J is TRBJ2-5 and V is TRBV11-2, with a weak D call TRBD2 (6 bases). The receptor comes from a man in his 70s with active or convalescent COVID-19. CDR3 sequence reads: CASSGGETQYF. Written as DNA, the CDR3 is TGTGCCAGCAGCGGGGGGGAGACCCAGTACTTC.